These 28 T cell receptor beta chains share one sample of origin, sequenced in a study of PD-1 blockade in classical Hodgkin lymphoma. The data were produced by immunoSEQ multiplex PCR, yet TCRdb's version contains in-frame clones alone and is incomplete. This table has roughly 39,000 clones, 77% appearing once. Indicated time point: cycle 4 day 1 (C4D1), after five to seven weeks of nivolumab. Each patient experienced a relapse that followed autologous stem cell transplantation, and brentuximab vedotin exposure varied. The sequences come from peripheral blood mononuclear cells (PBMCs), collected before the fourth cycle of nivolumab. The receptor set was obtained from a human donor with classical Hodgkin lymphoma.

The chain combines TRBV6-5 with TRBJ2-7, with D unresolved. The length of the CDR3 is 14 residues. The V end was cut by 0 bases, the J end by 1 base, with 7 bases between. Germline V gives CDR1 MNHEY, CDR2 SVGAGI. The CDR3 spells CASSYSATSYEQYF. CDR3 sequence (DNA): TGTGCCAGCAGTTACTCGGCGACATCCTACGAGCAGTACTTC.

Here the CDR3 DNA reads TGTGCCAGCAGCTTGCGCGGGGGGAACTACGAGCAGTACTTC. This translates into CASSLRGGNYEQYF. The chain is built from TRBV7-2 and TRBJ2-7; 8 bases align to TRBD2. V lost 3 bases, J lost 3 bases, and 4 bases stayed unmatched. This CDR3 is 14 amino acids long. CDR1 is SGHTA, CDR2 FQGNSA, per germline.

This clone showed up just once. The DNA for the CDR3 is TGTGCCAGCAGTATAAGGACGCCAGCCCTCACAGATACGCAGTATTTT. It specifies CASSIRTPALTDTQYF. The chain uses TRBV27 and TRBJ2-3; D is undetermined. V dropped 5 bases and J dropped 2 bases, with 17 bases sitting between them. The CDR3 length is 16 residues. Germline CDR1 and CDR2: MNHEY and SMNVEV (reference sequence).

This clone was seen only a few times. This chain links TRBV19 with TRBJ1-1, with TRBD1 as a possible D gene (5 bases). There are 14 residues in the CDR3. The V and J ends lost 0 bases and 2 bases respectively, with 7 bases between them. CDR1 is LNHDA and CDR2 is SQIVND in the germline V gene (reference sequence). The chain's CDR3 is CASSIEGVNTEAFF. In DNA form, the CDR3 reads TGTGCCAGTAGTATAGAGGGGGTTAACACTGAAGCTTTCTTT.

The CDR3 DNA is TGTGCCAGCAGCTCGGACAGGGCGACTGAAGCTTTCTTT. Its protein is CASSSDRATEAFF. This chain links TRBV7-8 with TRBJ1-1, with 8 bases lining up with TRBD1. Germline CDR1 SGHVS, CDR2 FQNEAQ. The CDR3 length is 13 residues. The J segment lost 5 bases and the V segment lost 4 bases, leaving 3 bases of the junction unmatched.

The chain is built from TRBV28 and TRBJ1-5; D is uncertain. This CDR3 is built from 16 residues. With 2 bases removed from V and 2 bases from J, the gap between germline ends came to 13 bases. Germline V lookup: CDR1 MDHEN, CDR2 SYDVKM. The CDR3 DNA follows: TGTGCCAGCAGTTTACCCGCCTTTAAGGGCAATCAGCCCCAGCATTTT. As protein: CASSLPAFKGNQPQHF.

V gene TRBV7-9 combines with J gene TRBJ1-2; TRBD1 might be the D (5 bases). V was shortened by 0 bases and J by 4 bases, with 12 bases between the two germline ends. Germline V gene data show CDR1 as SEHNR and CDR2 as FQNEAQ (reference sequence). The CDR3 has 15 residues. CDR3 nucleotides: TGTGCCAGCAGCTTAGCGGGGACGGTCGTCTATGGCTACACCTTC. Its translation is CASSLAGTVVYGYTF.

This clone was picked up one time. The chain employs TRBV4-1 and TRBJ1-2; a weak D match, TRBD1 (5 bases). This CDR3 is 15 amino acids long. V was shortened by 4 bases and J by 3 bases, with 15 bases between the two germline ends. Germline V lookup: CDR1 MGHRA, CDR2 YSYEKL. CDR3 DNA sequence: TGCGCCAGCAGCCCCATAAGCCAGGGTGACTATGGCTACACCTTC. This encodes CASSPISQGDYGYTF.

CDR3 nucleotide sequence: TGTGCCAGTAGTACCTTAGCGGTCCGTCTCACAGATACGCAGTATTTT. Its protein product is CASSTLAVRLTDTQYF. The chain employs TRBV19 and TRBJ2-3, with D maybe TRBD2 (6 bases). V lost 4 bases and J lost 2, with 16 bases in between. The germline CDR1 and CDR2 sequences are LNHDA and SQIVND (reference sequence). CDR3 size: 16 residues. Full variable domain (outside the CDR3, taken from reference TRBV19 and TRBJ2-3): DGGITQSPKYLFRKEGQNVTLSCEQNLNHDAMYWYRQDPGQGLRLIYYSQIVNDFQKGDIAEGYSVSREKKESFPLTVTSAQKNPTAFYLCASSTLAVRLTDTQYFGPGTRLTVL.

V gene TRBV4-2 combines with J gene TRBJ2-2; a weak D match, TRBD2 (7 bases). V dropped 1 base and J dropped 5 bases, with 14 bases sitting between them. Germline loops: CDR1 LGHNA, CDR2 YNFKEQ. The CDR3 loop spans 16 amino acids. Here the CDR3 reads CASSQVGGRRTGELFF. DNA of the CDR3: TGTGCCAGCAGCCAAGTCGGGGGGCGACGGACCGGGGAGCTGTTTTTT.

The CDR3 sequence is CASSPTGSRDGRRGEKLFF. CDR3 in DNA: TGTGCCAGCAGCCCGACCGGAAGCAGGGATGGTAGACGGGGTGAAAAACTGTTTTTT. The chain links TRBV5-6 to TRBJ1-4; D may be TRBD1 (5 bases). Germline V gene sequence: CDR1 SGHDT, CDR2 YYEEEE. The germline V and J ends were trimmed by 4 bases and 7 bases, with 29 bases remaining between them. The CDR3 consists of 19 residues.

The sample holds a few counts of this clone. The V and J genes are TRBV21-1 and TRBJ2-6; the table names TRBD2, a call not compared with the DNA. TRBV21-1 is recorded as a pseudogene. This CDR3 has 18 residues. This CDR3 is CASSNRSSLSSGANVLTF. CDR3 in DNA: TGTGCCAGCAGCAATCGGAGCAGTCTATCGTCTGGGGCCAACGTCCTGACTTTC.

J is TRBJ2-1 and V is TRBV7-6, with 8 bases that match TRBD2. Looked up from germline, CDR1 is SGHVS and CDR2 is FNYEAQ. CDR3 length equals 16 residues. V dropped 1 base and J dropped 2; count of bases not matched to a gene: 4. As DNA, the CDR3 is TGTGCCAGCAGCTTAGTGCTTAGCGGGGCCTACAATGAGCAGTTCTTC. It translates to CASSLVLSGAYNEQFF. The whole variable domain, filled in from reference TRBV7-6 and TRBJ2-1, reads GAGVSQSPRYKVTKRGQDVALRCDPISGHVSLYWYRQALGQGPEFLTYFNYEAQQDKSGLPNDRFSAERPEGSISTLTIQRTEQRDSAMYRCASSLVLSGAYNEQFFGPGTRLTVL.

This clone has more than one count but fewer than ten. The V and J genes are TRBV19 and TRBJ1-1; 8 bases fit TRBD1. The CDR3 is 14 amino acids. Germline V lookup: CDR1 LNHDA, CDR2 SQIVND (reference sequence). J gave up 1 base and V 6 bases, and 4 bases lay outside the gene matches. The CDR3 DNA is TGTGCCAGTAGACAGGACAGGGCGAACACTGAAGCTTTCTTT. Amino acid sequence: CASRQDRANTEAFF.

This clone has just a few counts. J is TRBJ2-7 and V is TRBV15; no clear D. The length of the CDR3 is 14 residues. V was shortened by 2 bases and J by 4 bases, with 12 bases between the two germline ends. Germline values: CDR1 LNHNV, CDR2 YYDKDF (reference sequence). Written as DNA, the CDR3 is TGTGCCACCAGCAGACCCGAGACATCATACGAGCAGTACTTC. Protein product: CATSRPETSYEQYF.

The chain has TRBV5-4 and TRBJ1-1; D not resolved. V was pared by 3 bases and J by 1 base, with 7 bases between. CDR3 length: 13 amino acids. Germline loops: CDR1 SGHNT, CDR2 YYREEE (reference sequence). The CDR3 DNA sequence: TGTGCCAGCAGCTCGGGCAGGAACACTGAAGCTTTCTTT. Its protein is CASSSGRNTEAFF.

This clone was seen more than once but under ten times. This rearrangement joins TRBV10-3 to TRBJ2-3; 12 nucleotides agree with TRBD2. V shed 4 bases and J 6 bases; nucleotides not matched to a gene: 8. The CDR3 extends over 16 amino acids. Germline V gene sequence: CDR1 ENHRY, CDR2 SYGVKD. CDR3 in amino acids: CAISGSSGGALDTQYF. Here the CDR3 DNA reads TGTGCCATCAGTGGGTCTAGCGGGGGGGCCTTGGATACGCAGTATTTT.

The chain has TRBV25-1 and TRBJ1-4; D is possibly TRBD1 (5 bases). V was shortened by 1 base and J by 5 bases, with 11 bases between the two germline ends. The CDR3 totals 15 residues. From germline, CDR1 is MGHDK and CDR2 SYGVNS. CDR3 DNA: TGTGCCAGCAGTGAATTTATAGGGGCAAATGAAAAACTGTTTTTT. It specifies CASSEFIGANEKLFF.

The chain recombines TRBV6-1 with TRBJ1-3; D uncertain. V was trimmed by 2 bases and J by 0 bases, leaving 11 bases between them. In germline, CDR1 is MNHNS, CDR2 SASEGT. The CDR3 sequence is 16 residues long. The CDR3 coding sequence is TGTGCCAGCAGTGAAATCCACAGCAACTCTGGAAACACCATATATTTT. This encodes CASSEIHSNSGNTIYF.

The chain combines TRBV19 with TRBJ2-7; D possibly corresponds to TRBD1 (6 bases). Germline V gives CDR1 LNHDA, CDR2 SQIVND (reference sequence). The CDR3 is 14 residues long. Trimming removed 0 bases at V and 2 bases at J, with 8 bases between. CDR3 sequence (DNA): TGTGCCAGTAGTATAGAGGCAGGGGCCTACGAGCAGTACTTC. Encoded protein: CASSIEAGAYEQYF.

This clone has only a few counts. The V gene is TRBV5-4, the J gene TRBJ1-6; 8 bases match TRBD1. The length of the CDR3 is 14 residues. Germline values: CDR1 SGHNT, CDR2 YYREEE (reference sequence). V shed 5 bases, J shed 6 bases, and the junction held 4 bases outside the gene matches. The CDR3 nucleotides are TGTGCCAGCAGTTTTGACAGGGGTAATTCACCCCTCCACTTT. This encodes CASSFDRGNSPLHF.

The chain employs TRBV5-1 and TRBJ1-5; D is unresolved. The CDR3 has 14 residues. Per germline, CDR1 SGHRS and CDR2 YFSETQ. V dropped 4 bases and J dropped 7 bases, with 15 bases sitting between them. The CDR3, as DNA: TGCGCCAGCAGCCCCACTCACTCTGTCCAGCCCCAGCATTTT. Amino acid sequence: CASSPTHSVQPQHF.

The CDR3 here is CASSTPTGTNEKLFF. The CDR3 DNA reads TGTGCCAGCAGCACACCGACAGGGACTAATGAAAAACTGTTTTTT. The V gene is TRBV28, the J gene TRBJ1-4; 7 bases agree with TRBD1. The V gene end was trimmed by 6 bases and the J gene end by 2 bases; junction bases not matched to a gene: 6. Germline lookup yields CDR1 MDHEN and CDR2 SYDVKM. The CDR3 length is 15 residues.

The chain joins TRBV4-3 to TRBJ2-3; 7 nucleotides line up with TRBD2. CDR3 size: 16 residues. Germline V CDR1 and CDR2: LGHNA, YSLEER. The V gene end was trimmed by 1 base and the J gene end by 7 bases; junction bases not matched to a gene: 11. CDR3 in DNA: TGCGCCAGCAGCCAAGGTCCGGGGGAGGGACCAAATACGCAGTATTTT. Amino acid sequence: CASSQGPGEGPNTQYF.

The rearrangement links TRBV5-5 to TRBJ1-2; no firm D call. This CDR3 has 14 amino acids. V lost 5 bases and J 5 bases, leaving 16 bases between the germline ends. CDR1 is SGHKS and CDR2 is YYEKEE in the germline V gene (reference sequence). The CDR3 region has the DNA TGTGCCAGCAGTTCTGACATAGCGATTTATGGCTACACCTTC. Translation gives CASSSDIAIYGYTF.

The chain joins TRBV5-4 to TRBJ1-3; D call uncertain. Germline loops: CDR1 SGHNT, CDR2 YYREEE (reference sequence). Trimming removed 4 bases from V and 0 bases from J, with 5 bases in between. The CDR3 totals 13 residues. CDR3 coding DNA: TGTGCCAGCAGCCACCCCTCTGGAAACACCATATATTTT. Protein: CASSHPSGNTIYF.

This clone was seen at least ten times. V gene TRBV10-3 combines with J gene TRBJ1-5; D is unclear. CDR3 length equals 12 residues. Germline V gene sequence: CDR1 ENHRY, CDR2 SYGVKD. Trimming took 3 bases from V and 3 from J, leaving 3 bases between them. CDR3 sequence (DNA): TGTGCCATCAGTGACAACAATCAGCCCCAGCATTTT. Translation: CAISDNNQPQHF.

The V and J genes are TRBV9 and TRBJ1-1, with unresolved D. The germline V gene has CDR1 SGDLS and CDR2 YYNGEE. Deletions cut 3 bases from V and 1 base from J, with 7 bases between. This CDR3 comprises 13 residues. The CDR3 region is CASSERPNTEAFF. The CDR3 DNA reads as TGTGCCAGCAGCGAGCGGCCGAACACTGAAGCTTTCTTT.